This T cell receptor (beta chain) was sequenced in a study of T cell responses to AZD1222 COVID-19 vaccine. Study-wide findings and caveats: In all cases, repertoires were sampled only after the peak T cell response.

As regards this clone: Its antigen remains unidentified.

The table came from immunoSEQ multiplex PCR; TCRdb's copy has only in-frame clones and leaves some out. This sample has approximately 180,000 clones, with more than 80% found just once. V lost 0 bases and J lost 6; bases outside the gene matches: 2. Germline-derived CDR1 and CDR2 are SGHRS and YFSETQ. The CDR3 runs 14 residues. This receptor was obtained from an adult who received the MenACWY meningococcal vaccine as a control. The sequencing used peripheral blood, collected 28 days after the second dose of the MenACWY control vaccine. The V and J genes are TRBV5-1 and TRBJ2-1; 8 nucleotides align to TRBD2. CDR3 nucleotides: TGCGCCAGCAGCTTGGCCGGGACTAGCAATGAGCAGTTCTTC. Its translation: CASSLAGTSNEQFF.